Listed below are T cell receptor beta chains from one sample, sequenced in a study of post-analysis software for immune sequencing data. TCRdb re-called the PCR reads with MiXCR, one entry per CDR3 protein. This table holds about 210,000 distinct CDR3 sequences, 29% found once. Material: blood. Receptor source: a girl under 18 with multiple sclerosis. CDR3s include the opening cysteine and the closing phenylalanine or tryptophan. Fields, in order: D gene, V gene, J gene, CDR3 length, CDR3 protein. A D gene is named only where the DNA matches it firmly.

.	TRBV7-8	TRBJ2-3	14	CASSLVVGTDTQYF
TRBD2	TRBV5-5	TRBJ2-5	15	CASSLVAGRQETRYF
.	TRBV11-1	TRBJ2-7	13	CASRTDGYNEQYF
TRBD2	TRBV30	.	15	CAWSLPGGPYNEQYF
.	TRBV5-1	TRBJ2-6	15	CASSPSSSGANVLTF
TRBD1	TRBV6-6	TRBJ1-1	14	CASSPMTGEEIAFF
.	TRBV20-1	TRBJ1-1	13	CSASDGPNTEAFF
TRBD2	TRBV28	TRBJ2-1	16	CASRPPSGRAYNEQFF
TRBD1	TRBV9	TRBJ1-2	16	CASSVERTGKVYGYTF
.	TRBV28	.	14	CASSATEYQETQFF
.	TRBV5-1	TRBJ2-5	15	CASSLAAGFQETQYF
TRBD1	TRBV20-1	TRBJ2-5	14	CSASGGQGTETQYF
TRBD1	TRBV20-1	TRBJ1-1	13	CSATTGLGTEAFF
.	TRBV6-2/TRBV6-3	TRBJ1-2	11	CARRTNYGYTF
.	TRBV5-1	TRBJ1-5	16	CASSLSAREGNQPQHF
.	TRBV27	TRBJ2-3	14	CASSSPRATDTQYF
.	TRBV5-1	TRBJ1-1	14	CASSLVGGNTEAFF
.	TRBV5-1	TRBJ2-3	15	CASSLLGGFTDTQYF
TRBD2	TRBV5-1	TRBJ2-1	15	CASGEGLSSYNERFF
.	TRBV12-3/TRBV12-4	TRBJ1-1	15	CASSLWGRGNTEAFF
.	TRBV5-1	TRBJ2-6	15	CASSSTPTGANVLTF
.	TRBV27	TRBJ2-5	12	CASSLCGGEQYF
.	TRBV3-1	TRBJ1-1	17	CASSQDLRGGGGTEAFF
TRBD1	TRBV5-1	TRBJ2-7	14	CASSPLGQGYEQYF
.	TRBV20-1	TRBJ2-7	14	CSGRRGSSSYEQYF
TRBD2	TRBV24-1	TRBJ2-3	22	CATSARTTKLLAGGRETDTQYF
.	TRBV10-3	TRBJ2-5	12	CAISTAEETQYF
TRBD1	TRBV2	TRBJ1-4	12	CASGRQGEKLFF
.	TRBV7-2	TRBJ2-1	14	CASSLVSALETQFF
.	TRBV29-1	TRBJ1-1	13	CSVASRQNTEAFF
.	TRBV20-1	TRBJ1-2	13	CSTRDWQNYGYTF
.	TRBV4-2	TRBJ2-2	15	CASSQAGVRTGELFF
.	TRBV3-1	TRBJ2-1	13	CASSSETYNEQFF
TRBD2	TRBV5-1	TRBJ2-1	17	CASARLGGVSSYNEQFF
.	TRBV27	TRBJ2-1	15	CASSLGSRLVNEQFF
TRBD1	TRBV28	TRBJ2-6	18	CASTLVGTGPSGANVLTF
.	TRBV5-1	TRBJ1-2	13	CASSGDGYYGYTF
TRBD2	TRBV7-8	TRBJ2-1	16	CANSLGTSGGINEQFF
.	TRBV3-1	TRBJ2-3	13	CASSQGEVGTQYF
TRBD2	TRBV7-8	TRBJ2-1	15	CASSPTSGRVNERFF
.	TRBV20-1	TRBJ1-1	13	CSALRPPRGEAFF
.	TRBV20-1	TRBJ2-7	14	CSAIDSPVTYGQYF